One and the same sample provided the 26 T cell receptor beta chains below, sequenced in a study of vaccination and CD4 T cells after COVID-19. These TCRs' antigens remain unknown. With the Oncomine TCR Beta short-read assay, DNA from cultured CD4+ T cells was sequenced. Each CDR3 protein gets one entry after TCRdb re-called the PCR reads with MiXCR. The top ten hold over 10% of the sample, which has about 11,000 distinct CDR3 sequences, 53% seen once. Treatment denoted: roughly ten-day PBMC culture with coronavirus spike peptide pools or control peptides (ViraFEST assay). Sequenced sample: CD4+ T cells from blood, cultured in vitro. Receptors originate from a human donor who had recovered from COVID-19.

The rearrangement joins TRBV7-6 to TRBJ2-2; D is undetermined. Germline assignment: CDR1 SGHVS and CDR2 FNYEAQ. V dropped 4 bases and J dropped 6 bases, with 12 bases sitting between them. This CDR3 has 14 residues. This chain's CDR3 is CASSWDRTAGELFF. CDR3 bases: TGTGCCAGCAGCTGGGATCGTACCGCCGGGGAGCTGTTTTTT.

V and J are TRBV12-3 or TRBV12-4 and TRBJ1-1; D unclear. CDR3 length equals 14 residues. The V end lost 6 bases, the J end lost 1 base, and 12 bases lay between the germline ends. CDR3 DNA: TGTGCCAGCAGCCCCAGCAGGCCGAACACTGAAGCTTTCTTT. Translation: CASSPSRPNTEAFF.

The chain carries TRBV28 and TRBJ2-5, with TRBD2 matching over 9 bases. V trimming: 6 bases; J trimming: 3 bases; junction bases outside the gene matches: 11. The CDR3 is made up of 16 amino acids. Per the germline V gene, CDR1 is MDHEN and CDR2 is SYDVKM. CDR3 loop: CASSPWAGGRKETQYF. The CDR3 nucleotides are TGTGCCAGCAGCCCGTGGGCGGGAGGGCGCAAAGAGACCCAGTACTTC.

The V and J genes are TRBV2 and TRBJ2-1; no reliable D call. Germline-derived CDR1 and CDR2 are SNHLY and FYNNEI. The CDR3 sequence is 12 residues long. The V gene lost 6 bases and the J gene lost 10 bases, with 13 bases spanning the gap. CDR3 sequence: CASSVGVGEQFF. CDR3 in DNA: TGTGCCAGCAGCGTGGGTGTTGGAGAGCAGTTCTTC.

The chain joins TRBV5-1 to TRBJ1-1; no clear D. This CDR3 contains 15 residues. V dropped 0 bases and J dropped 0 bases, with 9 bases sitting between them. In germline, CDR1 is SGHRS, CDR2 YFSETQ. As DNA, the CDR3 is TGCGCCAGCAGCTTGGGCCAGACGGTGAACACTGAAGCTTTCTTT. Its protein is CASSLGQTVNTEAFF.

CDR3 bases: TGTGCCAGCTCACCCGCTTTATACCAGCCCCAGCATTTT. It encodes CASSPALYQPQHF. The chain joins TRBV18 to TRBJ1-5; D call uncertain. CDR1 KGHSH and CDR2 LQKENI come from the germline V gene. The CDR3 totals 13 residues. Trimming removed 3 bases at V and 7 bases at J, with 10 bases between.

This clonotype was observed a handful of times. V and J are TRBV7-9 and TRBJ2-5; D unclear. V was cut by 2 bases and J by 5 bases, with 12 bases left in between. The V gene's germline CDR1 is SEHNR and CDR2 FQNEAQ (reference sequence). The CDR3 consists of 14 residues. The CDR3 loop reads CASSLSLPRETQYF. CDR3 coding DNA: TGTGCCAGCAGCTTAAGCCTGCCGAGGGAGACCCAGTACTTC. Looking up the rest from reference TRBV7-9 and TRBJ2-5 gives the full variable domain: DTGVSQNPRHKITKRGQNVTFRCDPISEHNRLYWYRQTLGQGPEFLTYFQNEAQLEKSRLLSDRFSAERPKGSFSTLEIQRTEQGDSAMYLCASSLSLPRETQYFGPGTRLLVL.

CDR3 DNA sequence: TGCGCCAGCAGCTTGGCTGCGCTTCGAGAGACCCAGTACTTC. This encodes CASSLAALRETQYF. The rearrangement links TRBV5-1 to TRBJ2-5; D is unclear. Deletions cut 0 bases from V and 4 bases from J, with 10 bases between. The germline gives CDR1 SGHRS, CDR2 YFSETQ. This CDR3 comprises 14 residues.

The V gene is TRBV29-1, the J gene TRBJ2-1; D is uncertain. Germline V gene lookup returns CDR1 SQVTM and CDR2 ANQGSEA. The CDR3 is 13 residues long. V dropped 5 bases and J dropped 4 bases, with 12 bases sitting between them. The DNA of the CDR3 is TGCAGCGTTAATCGGTATAATTACAATGAGCAGTTCTTC. Translation: CSVNRYNYNEQFF.

The CDR3 is CASSYSSSRLSMNTEAFF. CDR3 bases: TGTGCCAGCAGTTACTCAAGCTCCCGCTTATCCATGAACACTGAAGCTTTCTTT. The genes are TRBV6-5 and TRBJ1-1; D is unresolved. CDR3 length: 18 amino acids. With 0 bases removed from V and 0 bases from J, the gap between germline ends came to 17 bases. Per germline, CDR1 MNHEY and CDR2 SVGAGI.

The CDR3 loop reads CASSERGQVRSYEQYF. CDR3 nucleotide sequence: TGTGCCAGCAGTGAAAGGGGACAGGTAAGATCCTACGAGCAGTACTTC. V gene TRBV6-1 combines with J gene TRBJ2-7, with TRBD1 matching over 8 bases. Germline assignment: CDR1 MNHNS and CDR2 SASEGT. This CDR3 has 16 amino acids. The ends lost 2 bases at V and 1 base at J; junction bases unmatched: 7.

This chain connects TRBV5-4 to TRBJ2-5; TRBD2 aligns across 7 bases. J was trimmed by 5 bases and V by 3 bases; bases with no gene match: 13. The CDR3 extends over 16 amino acids. Germline-derived CDR1 and CDR2 are SGHNT and YYREEE (reference sequence). In DNA, the CDR3 is TGTGCCAGCAGCTCCACGGGTGCGGGAGTATGGGAGACCCAGTACTTC. It yields the protein CASSSTGAGVWETQYF.

There are a few counts of this clonotype. The chain recombines TRBV20-1 with TRBJ2-7, with 7 bases identical to TRBD1. The V gene's germline CDR1 is DFQATT and CDR2 SNEGSKA (reference sequence). The CDR3 covers 15 residues. V was pared by 6 bases and J by 2 bases, with 13 bases of the junction left unmatched. CDR3 amino acids: CSASQTGTATYEQYF. In DNA, the CDR3 is TGCAGTGCCTCCCAAACCGGGACAGCCACCTACGAGCAGTACTTC.

The chain joins TRBV20-1 to TRBJ1-2, with 8 bases fitting TRBD1. Losses at the gene ends were 3 bases for V and 0 bases for J; bases not matched to a gene: 9. CDR1 DFQATT and CDR2 SNEGSKA come from the germline V gene (reference sequence). The CDR3 runs to 16 residues. The CDR3 region is CSASGRGRGSNYGYTF. The CDR3 DNA sequence: TGCAGTGCTAGTGGCAGGGGGCGCGGATCTAACTATGGCTACACCTTC.

This clonotype showed up just a few times. This chain joins TRBV6-2 or TRBV6-3 and TRBJ1-1; D is perhaps TRBD1 (5 bases). Germline V gene data show CDR1 as MNHEY and CDR2 as SVGEGT. The CDR3 covers 13 residues. Trimming cost V 6 bases and J 2 bases, with 10 bases left between them. As DNA, the CDR3 is TGTGCCAGCAGCCTCGGACAAAACACTGAAGCTTTCTTT. This sequence encodes CASSLGQNTEAFF.

This clonotype appeared a few times. CDR3 protein: CASSVQYGYTF. Here the CDR3 DNA reads TGTGCCAGCAGTGTTCAATATGGCTACACCTTC. The chain has TRBV2 and TRBJ1-2; unclear D gene. The germline CDR1 and CDR2 sequences are SNHLY and FYNNEI. Trimming stripped 4 bases from V and 5 bases from J, with 5 bases between. This CDR3 is 11 amino acids long.

The chain combines TRBV28 with TRBJ1-5; D is uncertain. In germline, CDR1 is MDHEN, CDR2 SYDVKM. V was pared by 6 bases and J by 6 bases, with 9 bases between. This CDR3 contains 12 residues. CDR3: CASRVASQPQHF. The CDR3 DNA follows: TGTGCCAGCAGGGTTGCAAGTCAGCCCCAGCATTTT.

This clonotype was counted between two and nine times. The chain is built from TRBV6-5 and TRBJ1-2; 9 bases are shared with TRBD1. The CDR3 consists of 13 residues. With V trimmed by 4 bases and J by 7 bases, 4 bases remained unmatched. Per germline, CDR1 MNHEY and CDR2 SVGAGI. The CDR3 sequence: CASSSDRGFGYTF. The CDR3 nucleotides read TGTGCCAGCAGTTCGGACAGGGGTTTTGGCTACACCTTC.

This chain uses TRBV7-9 with TRBJ2-1; perhaps TRBD2 as D (5 bases). V was cut by 1 base and J by 12 bases, with 10 bases left in between. Germline V CDR1 and CDR2: SEHNR, FQNEAQ (reference sequence). The CDR3 extends over 12 amino acids. This chain's CDR3 is CASSLGGWRQFF. The CDR3, as DNA: TGTGCCAGCAGCTTAGGAGGGTGGAGGCAGTTCTTC.

This clonotype was seen more than once but under ten times. J is TRBJ2-5 and V is TRBV2; D uncertain. The CDR3 contains 13 residues. V was shortened by 8 bases and J by 5 bases, with 15 bases between the two germline ends. Germline V gene lookup returns CDR1 SNHLY and CDR2 FYNNEI. CDR3: CASALSVWETQYF. The CDR3, as DNA: TGTGCCAGCGCGCTTTCGGTTTGGGAGACCCAGTACTTC. Full variable domain (rest looked up from reference TRBV2 and TRBJ2-5): EPEVTQTPSHQVTQMGQEVILRCVPISNHLYFYWYRQILGQKVEFLVSFYNNEISEKSEIFDDQFSVERPDGSNFTLKIRSTKLEDSAMYFCASALSVWETQYFGPGTRLLVL.

Only a few counts were recorded for this clonotype. V gene TRBV20-1 combines with J gene TRBJ2-1, with a weak D call TRBD2 (6 bases). This CDR3 has 14 amino acids. In germline, CDR1 is DFQATT, CDR2 SNEGSKA (reference sequence). Trimming cost V 5 bases and J 4 bases, with 15 bases left between them. The CDR3 sequence: CSAPAGTGYNEQFF. CDR3 coding DNA: TGCAGTGCTCCCGCCGGGACTGGATACAATGAGCAGTTCTTC.

A single count supports this clonotype. The rearrangement joins TRBV5-4 to TRBJ1-2; D call uncertain. CDR3 size: 12 residues. Trimming took 0 bases from V and 3 from J, leaving 3 bases between them. Germline V gives CDR1 SGHNT, CDR2 YYREEE (reference sequence). CDR3 in amino acids: CASSLDDYGYTF. The CDR3 DNA reads as TGTGCCAGCAGCTTGGACGACTATGGCTACACCTTC.

This clonotype was seen only a few times. The J gene is TRBJ1-1, the V gene TRBV20-1; a possible D gene is TRBD1 (5 bases). CDR1 and CDR2 (germline): DFQATT, SNEGSKA (reference sequence). This CDR3 has 15 amino acids. The V end lost 6 bases, the J end lost 2 bases, and 19 bases lay between the germline ends. The CDR3 is CSAQTAYLVNTEAFF. As DNA, the CDR3 is TGCAGTGCGCAGACAGCTTACTTAGTAAACACTGAAGCTTTCTTT.

CDR3 nucleotides: TGTGCCAGCACCCGACAGGCTAGCGCGAGCTCCTACAATGAGCAGTTCTTC. It yields the protein CASTRQASASSYNEQFF. The genes are TRBV6-1 and TRBJ2-1, with D perhaps assigned TRBD1 or TRBD2 (6 bases each). The CDR3 length is 17 residues. Trimming stripped 7 bases from V and 0 bases from J, with 19 bases between. In germline, CDR1 is MNHNS, CDR2 SASEGT.

V usage is TRBV4-1 and J usage is TRBJ1-5; D is ambiguous. The CDR3 length is 15 residues. CDR1 and CDR2 (germline): MGHRA, YSYEKL. Trimming took 4 bases from V and 4 from J, leaving 14 bases between them. Written as DNA, the CDR3 is TGCGCCAGCAGCCTGACATTCTATCTGAATCAGCCCCAGCATTTT. Its protein product is CASSLTFYLNQPQHF.

This rearrangement joins TRBV10-3 to TRBJ2-1; no reliable D call. Trimming cost V 2 bases and J 12 bases, with 8 bases left between them. Germline V gene lookup returns CDR1 ENHRY and CDR2 SYGVKD. The CDR3 covers 11 residues. In nucleotides, the CDR3 is TGTGCCATCAGTGAGCGGCTTGGGCAGTTCTTC. Protein sequence: CAISERLGQFF.